This T cell receptor beta chain was observed in a study of CD8 T cells in ankylosing spondylitis. The study, taken as a whole, reports: Peripheral blood samples showed relatively rare disease-linked clones, and these clones were CD8+.

This clonotype has ten or more counts. Its antigen is unknown. From germline, CDR1 is SGDLS and CDR2 YYNGEE. The CDR3 consists of 12 residues. V shed 3 bases and J shed 12 bases, with 13 bases lying between them. TCRdb reprocessed the 5' RACE reads via MiXCR and lists one record per CDR3 protein. In the table there are hundreds of thousands of distinct CDR3 sequences, about 26% of which are singletons. This chain joins TRBV9 and TRBJ1-3; no clear D. The origin of this receptor is a male donor with ankylosing spondylitis or in good health (not recorded which). The sequenced material came from blood, either unsorted or a sorted T cell fraction (not recorded which). In DNA, the CDR3 is TGTGCCAGCAGCGCCCAGTCCTACGACATATATTTT. Translation: CASSAQSYDIYF.